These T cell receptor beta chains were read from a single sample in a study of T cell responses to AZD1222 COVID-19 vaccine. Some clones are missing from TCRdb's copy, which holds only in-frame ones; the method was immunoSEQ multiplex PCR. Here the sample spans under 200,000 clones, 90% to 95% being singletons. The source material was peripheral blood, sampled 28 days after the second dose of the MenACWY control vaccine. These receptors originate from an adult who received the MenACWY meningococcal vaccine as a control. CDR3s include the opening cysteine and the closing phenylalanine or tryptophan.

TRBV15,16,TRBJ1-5,CATSSTTGGPNQPQHF
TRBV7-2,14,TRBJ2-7,CASSISSGRSEQYF
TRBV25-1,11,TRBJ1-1,CASGVGTEAFF
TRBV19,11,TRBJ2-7,CATGAAGEQYF
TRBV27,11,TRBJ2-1,CASSLGNEQFF
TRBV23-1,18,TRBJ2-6,CASSQGTACDSGANVLTF
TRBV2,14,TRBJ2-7,CATVVSGSTYEQYF
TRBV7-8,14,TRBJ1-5,CASSLRGNNQPQHF
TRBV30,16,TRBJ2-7,CAWSVARGPSSYEQYF
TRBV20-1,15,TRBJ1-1,CSAGGGGRMNTEAFF
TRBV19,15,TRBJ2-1,CASNSGTGVGNEQFF
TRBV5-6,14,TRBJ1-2,CASSLGQGGSGYTF
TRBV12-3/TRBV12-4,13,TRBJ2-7,CASSSPLSYEQYF
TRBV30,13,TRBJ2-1,CAWFPQGAYEQFF
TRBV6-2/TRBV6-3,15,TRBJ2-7,CASSYSNSEGDEQYF
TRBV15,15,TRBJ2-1,CATSTRAGGVNEQFF
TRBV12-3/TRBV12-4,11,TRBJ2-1,CASVGPPEQFF
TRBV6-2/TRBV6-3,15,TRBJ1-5,CASSYRSGDHQPQHF
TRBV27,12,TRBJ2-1,CASSSGYNEQFF
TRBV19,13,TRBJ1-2,CASSSGRNYGYTF
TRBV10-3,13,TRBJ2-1,CAISEAGGNEQFF
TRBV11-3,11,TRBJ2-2,CASSLAGELFF
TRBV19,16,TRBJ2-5,CASSTRTGGPRETQYF
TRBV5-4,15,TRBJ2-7,CASSLGQGDFDEQYF
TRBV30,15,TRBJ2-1,CAGGKGERTYNEQFF
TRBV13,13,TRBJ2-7,CASSLGRSYEQYF
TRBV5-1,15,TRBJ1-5,CASSLFPGLDQPQHF
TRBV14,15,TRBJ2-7,CASSQGTSGFYEQYF
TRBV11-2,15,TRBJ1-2,CASSLARQPVYGYTF